The 9 T cell receptor beta chains listed next were all sequenced from one sample in a study of shared clonotypes between healthy human individuals. Method: immunoSEQ multiplex PCR; TCRdb's copy keeps in-frame clones and lacks some. In the table there are about 580,000 clones, roughly 98% of which are singletons. CD8 cells classed as naive were CD45RO-negative and positively selected for CCR7, excluding terminally differentiated effector memory CD45RA+ cells. The sample taken for sequencing was naive CD8+ T cells sorted from blood. These receptors all come from a man aged 25 to 40 in good health.

Remarks on this clone: This same CDR3 is encoded by further DNA sequences in the sample. The chain recombines TRBV6-5 with TRBJ2-3; no clear D. The germline V gene has CDR1 MNHEY and CDR2 SVGAGI. V dropped 0 bases and J dropped 6 bases, with 4 bases sitting between them. The CDR3 sequence is 12 residues long. CDR3 in DNA: TGTGCCAGCAGTTACTCTGGGGATACGCAGTATTTT. Its protein product is CASSYSGDTQYF.

This chain uses TRBV14 with TRBJ1-1; weak D call: TRBD1 (5 bases). V lost 4 bases and J lost 2, with 17 bases in between. The CDR3 totals 16 residues. The V gene's germline CDR1 is SGHDN and CDR2 FVKESK. The CDR3 protein is CASSPFTGTANTEAFF. The CDR3 DNA is TGTGCCAGCAGCCCCTTTACCGGGACCGCAAACACTGAAGCTTTCTTT.

V is TRBV15 and J is TRBJ1-4; D is unresolved. V dropped 0 bases and J dropped 5 bases, with 10 bases sitting between them. The CDR3 is 15 residues long. Looked up from germline, CDR1 is LNHNV and CDR2 is YYDKDF (reference sequence). The CDR3 protein is CATSREVHPNEKLFF. Here the CDR3 DNA reads TGTGCCACCAGCAGAGAGGTCCACCCAAATGAAAAACTGTTTTTT.

The CDR3 sequence is CASRVGPLAGEQFF. The CDR3 DNA reads as TGTGCCAGCAGGGTAGGCCCCCTAGCTGGTGAGCAGTTCTTC. This chain connects TRBV7-9 to TRBJ2-1, with a weak D call TRBD2 (5 bases). V lost 6 bases to trimming and J lost 9 bases, with 18 bases between them. This CDR3 spans 14 amino acids. CDR1 SEHNR and CDR2 FQNEAQ come from the germline V gene (reference sequence). The full variable domain, in which reference TRBV7-9 and TRBJ2-1 provide the parts outside the CDR3, is DTGVSQNPRHKITKRGQNVTFRCDPISEHNRLYWYRQTLGQGPEFLTYFQNEAQLEKSRLLSDRFSAERPKGSFSTLEIQRTEQGDSAMYLCASRVGPLAGEQFFGPGTRLTVL.

This sequence joins TRBV29-1 and TRBJ2-7; D may be TRBD2 (6 bases). Germline V gives CDR1 SQVTM, CDR2 ANQGSEA. CDR3 length: 13 residues. The V end lost 6 bases, the J end lost 1 base, and 13 bases lay between the germline ends. This chain's CDR3 is CSVLIAESYEQYF. The CDR3, as DNA: TGCAGCGTCCTTATAGCGGAATCCTACGAGCAGTACTTC.

The gene calls are TRBV6-1 and TRBJ2-1; TRBD2 aligns across 14 bases. CDR1 MNHNS and CDR2 SASEGT come from the germline V gene. The CDR3 has 18 residues. V lost 3 bases, J lost 9 bases, and 13 bases stayed unmatched. This CDR3 is CASSDGTSGSRNPSEQFF. In DNA, the CDR3 is TGTGCCAGCAGTGACGGGACTAGCGGGAGCCGAAATCCCAGTGAGCAGTTCTTC.

As regards this clone: The identical CDR3 is also encoded by other nucleotide sequences in the sample. The CDR3 coding sequence is TGTGCCAGCAGCGTCGGAGCGGGAGGGCCCGAGCAGTACTTC. Protein product: CASSVGAGGPEQYF. The chain carries TRBV9 and TRBJ2-7, with 10 bases lining up with TRBD2. The germline V gene has CDR1 SGDLS and CDR2 YYNGEE. V trimming: 2 bases; J trimming: 6 bases; junction bases outside the gene matches: 5. The CDR3 is 14 amino acids.

This sequence joins TRBV6-1 and TRBJ1-1; D unclear. V was shortened by 3 bases and J by 4 bases, with 9 bases between the two germline ends. The V gene's germline CDR1 is MNHNS and CDR2 SASEGT. This CDR3 contains 13 residues. The CDR3 here is CASSEVASTEAFF. CDR3 in DNA: TGTGCCAGCAGTGAGGTGGCATCCACTGAAGCTTTCTTT.

J is TRBJ2-7 and V is TRBV7-8; TRBD2 might be the D (5 bases). Germline V gene data show CDR1 as SGHVS and CDR2 as FQNEAQ. The V end lost 4 bases, the J end lost 3 bases, and 16 bases lay between the germline ends. This CDR3 contains 15 residues. The CDR3 spells CASSSEGTTFYEQYF. The CDR3 bases are TGTGCCAGCAGCTCCGAGGGCACGACCTTCTACGAGCAGTACTTC.